What follows are 19 T cell receptor beta chains derived from one specimen sequenced in a study of beta chain features in type 1 diabetes. All of the isolated RNA was reverse transcribed, so expressed TCRB transcripts were sequenced. Libraries were prepared by immunoSEQ multiplex PCR; TCRdb keeps only in-frame clonotypes and omits some of them. The sample carries hundreds of thousands of clones, approximately 9.7% recorded once. The antigens for these receptors are not known. The study's findings and limits: Type 1 diabetes patients had moderately but significantly shorter TCRB CDR3s in all four CD4+ subsets.

Sequencing was performed on central memory CD4+ T cells from blood. All receptors derive from a young man with type 1 diabetes.

The genes are TRBV7-8 and TRBJ1-5, with D unclear. Germline V gives CDR1 SGHVS, CDR2 FQNEAQ. This CDR3 has 16 residues. V was shortened by 0 bases and J by 0 bases, with 9 bases between the two germline ends. The CDR3 spells CASSLAGLTSNQPQHF. The CDR3 nucleotides are TGTGCCAGCAGCTTAGCAGGGCTTACTAGCAATCAGCCCCAGCATTTT.

V is TRBV7-2 and J is TRBJ1-1, with 7 bases that match TRBD1. Germline V lookup: CDR1 SGHTA, CDR2 FQGNSA. This CDR3 has 15 amino acids. V shed 5 bases, J shed 1 base, and the junction held 7 bases outside the gene matches. The CDR3, as DNA: TGTGCCAGCAGCAAGGACAGGATCCCGAACACTGAAGCTTTCTTT. It encodes CASSKDRIPNTEAFF.

This clone was seen more than once but under ten times. The chain employs TRBV9 and TRBJ1-1; TRBD1 is a possible D gene (5 bases). Trimming removed 4 bases at V and 1 base at J, with 11 bases between. Germline CDR1 is SGDLS and CDR2 is YYNGEE. The CDR3 is 14 amino acids. Here the CDR3 DNA reads TGTGCCAGCAGCCAACAGACAGCGAACACTGAAGCTTTCTTT. Protein: CASSQQTANTEAFF.

This chain links TRBV29-1 with TRBJ2-5; 7 bases are a match to TRBD2. The CDR3 spans 13 residues. Trimming at V came to 5 bases and at J to 5 bases, leaving 8 bases not matched to a gene. Per the germline V gene, CDR1 is SQVTM and CDR2 is ANQGSEA. CDR3 sequence reads: CSVYGGSGETQYF. The CDR3 nucleotides read TGCAGCGTTTACGGGGGGTCGGGCGAGACCCAGTACTTC.

The J gene is TRBJ2-7, the V gene TRBV27; D perhaps matches TRBD1 (6 bases). From germline, CDR1 is MNHEY and CDR2 SMNVEV (reference sequence). Trimming removed 4 bases at V and 5 bases at J, with 15 bases between. The CDR3 spans 14 residues. As DNA, the CDR3 is TGTGCCAGCAGTTCTAGTTTGAGGGGGAACGAGCAGTACTTC. Translating it yields CASSSSLRGNEQYF.

This clone has a count of ten or more. The V call is TRBV28, the J call TRBJ1-2; TRBD1 matches 11 bases. The CDR3 has 16 residues. V gave up 6 bases and J gave up 7 bases; unmatched junction bases: 13. CDR1 MDHEN and CDR2 SYDVKM come from the germline V gene. CDR3 nucleotide sequence: TGTGCCAGCAGGCCCGCCCGGACAGGGGGCGTAGGTGGCTACACCTTC. This sequence encodes CASRPARTGGVGGYTF.

This chain links TRBV5-1 with TRBJ2-7; the D gene is possibly TRBD1 (6 bases). This CDR3 has 15 residues. Germline CDR1 and CDR2: SGHRS and YFSETQ. Trimming took 4 bases from V and 0 from J, leaving 14 bases between them. Written as DNA, the CDR3 is TGCGCCAGCAGCAGACAGGACCTGAGCTCCTACGAGCAGTACTTC. This gives the protein CASSRQDLSSYEQYF.

This clone has only a few counts. V usage is TRBV10-3 and J usage is TRBJ2-5, with D tentatively TRBD1 or TRBD2 (5 bases each). V lost 3 bases, J lost 5 bases, and 7 bases lay in between. Germline V gene lookup returns CDR1 ENHRY and CDR2 SYGVKD. The CDR3 totals 12 residues. This CDR3 is CAISDEGETQYF. DNA for the CDR3: TGTGCCATCAGTGACGAGGGGGAGACCCAGTACTTC.

This clone was counted a few times. V gene TRBV11-3 combines with J gene TRBJ2-5; the D gene is possibly TRBD1 (6 bases). CDR1 is SGHNT, CDR2 YENEEA, per germline. Trimming pared 5 bases from V and 4 bases from J, leaving 11 bases between. This CDR3 has 13 amino acids. CDR3 sequence (DNA): TGTGCCAGCAGCCCAGGACAGAGAGAGACCCAGTACTTC. Encoded protein: CASSPGQRETQYF. The whole variable domain, filled in from reference TRBV11-3 and TRBJ2-5, reads EAGVVQSPRYKIIEKKQPVAFWCNPISGHNTLYWYLQNLGQGPELLIRYENEEAVDDSQLPKDRFSAERLKGVDSTLKIQPAELGDSAVYLCASSPGQRETQYFGPGTRLLVL.

The V gene is TRBV7-9, the J gene TRBJ1-4; 8 positions agree with TRBD1. V lost 5 bases and J lost 7; bases outside the gene matches: 3. The CDR3 is made up of 13 amino acids. CDR1 SEHNR and CDR2 FQNEAQ come from the germline V gene (reference sequence). As DNA, the CDR3 is TGTGCCAGCAGCCCCGGACAGGGTGAAAAACTGTTTTTT. Translating gives CASSPGQGEKLFF. The variable domain in full, completed from reference TRBV7-9 and TRBJ1-4, reads DTGVSQNPRHKITKRGQNVTFRCDPISEHNRLYWYRQTLGQGPEFLTYFQNEAQLEKSRLLSDRFSAERPKGSFSTLEIQRTEQGDSAMYLCASSPGQGEKLFFGSGTQLSVL.

Notes on this clone: A read error is possible here, since a much larger clone lies one base away. The rearrangement uses TRBV21-1 and TRBJ2-1. TRBV21-1 is deemed a pseudogene. The CDR3 is 15 amino acids. The CDR3: CASSTRDHSYNERFF. The CDR3 region has the DNA TGTGCCAGCAGCACCCGGGACCACTCCTACAATGAGCGGTTCTTC.

V and J are TRBV6-6 and TRBJ1-3, with 8 bases that match TRBD1. With 6 bases clipped from V and 4 bases from J, the junction kept 5 bases outside the gene matches. Germline V gene data show CDR1 as MNHNY and CDR2 as SVGAGI (reference sequence). The CDR3 length is 14 residues. In DNA form, the CDR3 reads TGTGCCAGCAGGGACAGGGAGGTGGGAAACACCATATATTTT. Residues: CASRDREVGNTIYF.

This clone has a handful of counts. This chain connects TRBV28 to TRBJ2-5; D possibly matches TRBD1 or TRBD2 (6 bases each). Between the trimmed V and J ends, which lost 8 bases and 3 bases, there was a span of 10 bases. The germline V gene encodes CDR1 MDHEN and CDR2 SYDVKM. The CDR3 consists of 12 residues. The CDR3 region is CASEGEEETQYF. The CDR3, as DNA: TGTGCCAGCGAGGGGGAGGAAGAGACCCAGTACTTC.

This chain uses TRBV12-2 with TRBJ2-7; TRBD2 was called by the table and not checked on the DNA. TRBV12-2 is flagged as a pseudogene. The CDR3 runs to 11 residues. CDR3 protein: CASRPTYEQYF. For the CDR3, the DNA is TGTGCAAGTCGCCCTACCTACGAGCAGTACTTC.

The genes are TRBV2 and TRBJ2-5, with 12 nucleotides matching TRBD1. CDR1 is SNHLY, CDR2 FYNNEI, per germline. V lost 7 bases to trimming and J lost 5 bases; unmatched junction nucleotides: 8. The CDR3 runs to 15 residues. CDR3 in amino acids: CASTLEGQGAETQYF. CDR3 in DNA: TGTGCCAGCACTTTAGAGGGACAGGGGGCCGAGACCCAGTACTTC.

This clone was counted only a few times. The chain couples TRBV5-4 to TRBJ2-5, with D tentatively TRBD2 (6 bases). Per germline, CDR1 SGHNT and CDR2 YYREEE (reference sequence). Trimming stripped 0 bases from V and 2 bases from J, with 20 bases between. CDR3 size: 18 residues. This CDR3 is CASSLGTTLRGGQETQYF. CDR3 nucleotides: TGTGCCAGCAGCTTGGGCACAACGCTCCGAGGAGGGCAAGAGACCCAGTACTTC. The variable domain in full, with the rest retrieved from reference TRBV5-4 and TRBJ2-5, is ETGVTQSPTHLIKTRGQQVTLRCSSQSGHNTVSWYQQALGQGPQFIFQYYREEENGRGNFPPRFSGLQFPNYSSELNVNALELDDSALYLCASSLGTTLRGGQETQYFGPGTRLLVL.

This clone has just a few counts. The chain has TRBV27 and TRBJ1-6; 8 bases fit TRBD1. V gave up 1 base and J gave up 9 bases; unmatched junction bases: 2. The length of the CDR3 is 14 residues. Germline CDR1 is MNHEY and CDR2 is SMNVEV (reference sequence). CDR3 loop: CASSLLQGVSPLHF. The DNA for the CDR3 is TGTGCCAGCAGTTTATTACAGGGGGTTTCACCCCTCCACTTT.

The chain employs TRBV29-1 and TRBJ2-3; D gene ambiguous. V shed 4 bases and J shed 0 bases, with 5 bases lying between them. CDR1 and CDR2 from the germline V gene are SQVTM and ANQGSEA. CDR3 length: 12 amino acids. CDR3 sequence reads: CSVASSTDTQYF. The CDR3 DNA sequence: TGCAGCGTTGCCTCTAGCACAGATACGCAGTATTTT.

This clone was detected only a few times. V gene TRBV7-8 combines with J gene TRBJ2-5; possible D gene TRBD1, 6 bases. CDR1 is SGHVS and CDR2 is FQNEAQ in the germline V gene. Trimming pared 4 bases from V and 5 bases from J, leaving 11 bases between. This CDR3 spans 13 amino acids. As DNA, the CDR3 is TGTGCCAGCAGCTGGGGGCTCGCCGAGACCCAGTACTTC. This encodes CASSWGLAETQYF.